The 26 T cell receptor beta chains below were found in one sample sequenced in a study of CD8 T cells in ankylosing spondylitis. Study observations and caveats: One TCR beta motif, made up of roughly eight highly homologous variants, appeared characteristic of ankylosing spondylitis blood.

These receptors are not linked to any known antigen. Via MiXCR, TCRdb re-called the 5' RACE reads, giving one row per CDR3 protein. The table shows 450,000 or so distinct CDR3 sequences, with roughly 26% occurring only once. What was sequenced was blood, either unsorted or a sorted T cell fraction (not recorded which). The receptors originated from a male donor with ankylosing spondylitis.

This clonotype occurred a few times. This CDR3 is CASSPSPGTGHSYNEQFF. The CDR3 DNA sequence: TGTGCCAGCTCACCAAGTCCCGGGACAGGGCACTCCTACAATGAGCAGTTCTTC. This sequence joins TRBV18 and TRBJ2-1; 9 bases are a match to TRBD1. The CDR3 extends over 18 amino acids. Losses at the gene ends were 2 bases for V and 0 bases for J; bases not matched to a gene: 8. Germline assignment: CDR1 KGHSH and CDR2 LQKENI.

J is TRBJ1-6 and V is TRBV20-1, with 12 bases identical to TRBD1. With V trimmed by 0 bases and J by 10 bases, 4 bases remained unmatched. Germline V gives CDR1 DFQATT, CDR2 SNEGSKA (reference sequence). CDR3 size: 15 residues. The CDR3 region has the DNA TGCAGTGCTAGAGATTCCGGGACAGGGGGCTCACCCCTCCACTTT. This encodes CSARDSGTGGSPLHF.

The V and J genes are TRBV7-9 and TRBJ1-1; D call uncertain. The germline V gene has CDR1 SEHNR and CDR2 FQNEAQ (reference sequence). V was shortened by 5 bases and J by 0 bases, with 13 bases between the two germline ends. CDR3 size: 15 residues. The CDR3 here is CASSHASGMNTEAFF. CDR3 DNA sequence: TGTGCCAGCAGCCACGCATCAGGTATGAACACTGAAGCTTTCTTT.

This clonotype was counted a few times. The V call is TRBV25-1, the J call TRBJ1-6; 8 bases match TRBD1. J gave up 5 bases and V 4 bases, and 4 bases lay outside the gene matches. There are 15 residues in the CDR3. The germline CDR1 and CDR2 sequences are MGHDK and SYGVNS. CDR3 nucleotide sequence: TGTGCCAGCAGTGGAAGGACAGGGAATAATTCACCCCTCCACTTT. Its translation is CASSGRTGNNSPLHF. The variable domain in full, with the rest retrieved from reference TRBV25-1 and TRBJ1-6, is EADIYQTPRYLVIGTGKKITLECSQTMGHDKMYWYQQDPGMELHLIHYSYGVNSTEKGDLSSESTVSRIRTEHFPLTLESARPSHTSQYLCASSGRTGNNSPLHFGNGTRLTVT.

The chain carries TRBV5-1 and TRBJ2-5, with D possibly being TRBD1 (6 bases). CDR1 and CDR2 from the germline V gene are SGHRS and YFSETQ. V was cut by 4 bases and J by 4 bases, with 17 bases left in between. The CDR3 is 15 amino acids. CDR3 protein: CASSQLQGLSETQYF. DNA for the CDR3: TGCGCCAGCAGCCAATTACAGGGTTTATCAGAGACCCAGTACTTC.

V gene TRBV6-1 combines with J gene TRBJ2-3; TRBD2 matches at 8 bases. Trimming removed 6 bases from V and 2 bases from J; junction bases left unmatched: 7. The CDR3 loop spans 15 amino acids. Germline CDR1 reads MNHNS; CDR2 reads SASEGT. The CDR3 is CASSTSGRLTDTQYF. CDR3 coding DNA: TGTGCCAGCAGCACCAGCGGGAGACTCACAGATACGCAGTATTTT.

In DNA, the CDR3 is TGCAGCCTAAACAGGGGGGACACTGAAGCTTTCTTT. This gives the protein CSLNRGDTEAFF. This chain links TRBV29-1 with TRBJ1-1, with 8 bases that match TRBD1. The CDR3 consists of 12 residues. Germline values: CDR1 SQVTM, CDR2 ANQGSEA. V was pared by 8 bases and J by 3 bases, with 5 bases of the junction left unmatched. Combining the CDR3 with reference TRBV29-1 and TRBJ1-1 gives the whole variable domain SAVISQKPSRDICQRGTSLTIQCQVDSQVTMMFWYRQQPGQSLTLIATANQGSEATYESGFVIDKFPISRPNLTFSTLTVSNMSPEDSSIYLCSLNRGDTEAFFGQGTRLTVV.

The V and J genes are TRBV12-3 or TRBV12-4 and TRBJ1-3; D gene ambiguous. Trimming cost V 5 bases and J 1 base, with 18 bases left between them. This CDR3 has 17 amino acids. CDR3 sequence: CASSGSVVLSSGNTIYF. For the CDR3, the DNA is TGTGCCAGCAGTGGGTCTGTGGTTCTTAGTTCTGGAAACACCATATATTTT.

This clonotype was detected a few times. The V gene is TRBV3-1, the J gene TRBJ2-2; TRBD1 or TRBD2 may be the D gene (6 bases each). Germline V gene lookup returns CDR1 LGHDT and CDR2 YNNKEL (reference sequence). The V end lost 7 bases, the J end lost 1 base, and 13 bases lay between the germline ends. The CDR3 has 15 amino acids. CDR3 residues: CASTPRGLNTGELFF. In DNA, the CDR3 is TGTGCCAGCACTCCCCGGGGGCTGAACACCGGGGAGCTGTTTTTT.

This clonotype was counted only a few times. The chain joins TRBV12-3 or TRBV12-4 to TRBJ2-2; TRBD2 is a possible D gene (6 bases). The CDR3 runs 14 residues. Trimming cost V 10 bases and J 6 bases, with 18 bases left between them. Here the CDR3 DNA reads TGTGCCACGCCCCCGACTAGTCTAGCCGGGGAGCTGTTTTTT. As protein: CATPPTSLAGELFF.

This chain links TRBV7-8 with TRBJ1-5; D unresolved. The CDR3 is made up of 13 amino acids. The germline V gene encodes CDR1 SGHVS and CDR2 FQNEAQ. Trimming removed 4 bases at V and 5 bases at J, with 9 bases between. CDR3 DNA sequence: TGTGCCAGCAGCTCCCCCCGGGATCAGCCCCAGCATTTT. It translates to CASSSPRDQPQHF.

The rearrangement links TRBV20-1 to TRBJ1-1; 8 bases map to TRBD1. Germline V gene sequence: CDR1 DFQATT, CDR2 SNEGSKA (reference sequence). This CDR3 contains 12 residues. V dropped 5 bases and J dropped 9; count of bases not matched to a gene: 8. The CDR3 protein is CSAVYRGGQAFF. CDR3 nucleotide sequence: TGCAGTGCTGTATACAGGGGGGGACAAGCTTTCTTT.

This clonotype was observed a handful of times. The V and J genes are TRBV2 and TRBJ2-1, with D unresolved. CDR1 is SNHLY, CDR2 FYNNEI, per germline. The CDR3 sequence is 14 residues long. Deletions cut 5 bases from V and 7 bases from J, with 15 bases between. The CDR3 here is CASSQSNPVNEQFF. DNA of the CDR3: TGTGCCAGCAGTCAGAGTAACCCGGTTAATGAGCAGTTCTTC.

The chain has TRBV10-2 and TRBJ2-1; D uncertain. V gave up 11 bases and J gave up 12 bases, with 11 bases separating them. Looked up from germline, CDR1 is WSHSY and CDR2 is SAAADI. CDR3 size: 9 residues. CDR3 sequence reads: CAAGHLQFF. The DNA for the CDR3 is TGCGCCGCAGGTCACTTGCAGTTCTTC.

This clonotype was seen only once. V gene TRBV6-4 combines with J gene TRBJ2-1; 7 bases align to TRBD2. The CDR3 runs 14 residues. The germline V gene has CDR1 MRHNA and CDR2 SNTAGT. V was pared by 3 bases and J by 7 bases, with 6 bases of the junction left unmatched. Here the CDR3 reads CASSDGQAGNEQFF. As DNA, the CDR3 is TGTGCCAGCAGTGATGGACAAGCGGGGAATGAGCAGTTCTTC.

In its sample, this clonotype was seen a few times. V gene TRBV2 combines with J gene TRBJ2-1; tentatively, D is TRBD2 (5 bases). The V and J ends lost 2 bases and 5 bases respectively, with 10 bases between them. Germline V gene sequence: CDR1 SNHLY, CDR2 FYNNEI. The CDR3 length is 14 residues. CDR3 DNA: TGTGCCAGCAGTGAACTCGGACTCAACAATGAGCAGTTCTTC. Residues: CASSELGLNNEQFF. Looking up the rest from reference TRBV2 and TRBJ2-1 gives the full variable domain: EPEVTQTPSHQVTQMGQEVILRCVPISNHLYFYWYRQILGQKVEFLVSFYNNEISEKSEIFDDQFSVERPDGSNFTLKIRSTKLEDSAMYFCASSELGLNNEQFFGPGTRLTVL.

The chain links TRBV21-1 to TRBJ2-7; TRBD2 was called by the table and not checked on the DNA. TRBV21-1 is annotated as a pseudogene. This CDR3 is built from 16 residues. The CDR3 region is CASSKGRLAGAYEQYF. CDR3 nucleotides: TGTGCCAGCAGCAAAGGACGACTAGCGGGCGCCTACGAGCAGTACTTC.

This clonotype has ten or more counts. The chain joins TRBV29-1 to TRBJ2-5; D remains unclear. This CDR3 has 10 amino acids. Per germline, CDR1 SQVTM and CDR2 ANQGSEA. Between the trimmed V and J ends, which lost 8 bases and 5 bases, there was a span of 9 bases. The CDR3 spells CSYRRETQYF. CDR3 bases: TGCAGCTACCGTCGGGAGACCCAGTACTTC.

V usage is TRBV29-1 and J usage is TRBJ1-1; no definite D call. The CDR3 has 13 residues. The ends were cut back, 2 bases at V and 0 bases at J, with 7 bases in the middle. Per germline, CDR1 SQVTM and CDR2 ANQGSEA. CDR3 bases: TGCAGCGTTGAACTCGGGATGAACACTGAAGCTTTCTTT. Residues: CSVELGMNTEAFF.

The CDR3 reads CSARDLGKGERNQPQHF. The CDR3 region has the DNA TGCAGTGCTAGAGACCTGGGTAAGGGGGAGCGCAATCAGCCCCAGCATTTT. The chain is built from TRBV20-1 and TRBJ1-5; D is possibly TRBD1 (6 bases). Trimming removed 0 bases from V and 2 bases from J, with 17 bases in between. Germline V CDR1 and CDR2: DFQATT, SNEGSKA (reference sequence). The CDR3 runs to 17 residues.

The chain has TRBV3-1 and TRBJ1-3; D is uncertain. V gave up 6 bases and J gave up 3 bases, with 15 bases separating them. Germline CDR1 reads LGHDT; CDR2 reads YNNKEL (reference sequence). CDR3 length equals 15 residues. CDR3 sequence: CASRAGLGSGNTIYF. In DNA form, the CDR3 reads TGTGCCAGCAGGGCCGGTTTAGGCAGTGGAAACACCATATATTTT.

V and J are TRBV29-1 and TRBJ2-3, with 12 nucleotides matching TRBD2. Per germline, CDR1 SQVTM and CDR2 ANQGSEA. There are 15 residues in the CDR3. Trimming at V came to 6 bases and at J to 4 bases, leaving 8 bases not matched to a gene. The CDR3 protein is CSVRRLAGEADTQYF. As DNA, the CDR3 is TGCAGCGTACGCCGACTAGCGGGAGAGGCAGATACGCAGTATTTT.

The rearrangement links TRBV7-2 to TRBJ2-1; the match to TRBD2 covers 12 bases. The germline V gene has CDR1 SGHTA and CDR2 FQGNSA. The ends lost 5 bases at V and 9 bases at J; junction bases unmatched: 8. CDR3 size: 15 residues. As DNA, the CDR3 is TGTGCCAGCAGCGCTCGACTAGCGGGAGTTAGTGAGCAGTTCTTC. Amino acid sequence: CASSARLAGVSEQFF.

The CDR3 DNA reads as TGTGCCAGCAGCGACCTGGCCCTGAGGGAGCATATAGAGACCCAGTACTTC. Translating it yields CASSDLALREHIETQYF. V gene TRBV5-8 combines with J gene TRBJ2-5; D is possibly TRBD2 (5 bases). From germline, CDR1 is SGHTS and CDR2 YDEGEE. The CDR3 is made up of 17 amino acids. Trimming cost V 4 bases and J 4 bases, with 23 bases left between them. Supplemented by reference TRBV5-8 and TRBJ2-5, the full variable domain reads EAGVTQSPTHLIKTRGQQATLRCSPISGHTSVYWYQQALGLGLQFLLWYDEGEERNRGNFPPRFSGRQFPNYSSELNVNALELEDSALYLCASSDLALREHIETQYFGPGTRLLVL.

This clonotype occurred a few times. This chain connects TRBV7-8 to TRBJ2-3; TRBD2 matches 7 bases. The CDR3 extends over 15 amino acids. V lost 5 bases to trimming and J lost 4 bases; unmatched junction nucleotides: 9. Germline V gene lookup returns CDR1 SGHVS and CDR2 FQNEAQ. The CDR3 DNA sequence: TGTGCCAGCAGCCCCCGGGGGGTAGCGGCAGATACGCAGTATTTT. It encodes CASSPRGVAADTQYF. The whole variable domain, remainder taken from reference TRBV7-8 and TRBJ2-3, is GAGVSQSPRYKVAKRGQDVALRCDPISGHVSLFWYQQALGQGPEFLTYFQNEAQLDKSGLPSDRFFAERPEGSVSTLKIQRTQQEDSAVYLCASSPRGVAADTQYFGPGTRLTVL.

This clonotype was detected many times. CDR3 sequence: CSVESPSSYNEQFF. CDR3 DNA: TGCAGCGTTGAGTCACCGAGCTCCTACAATGAGCAGTTCTTC. J is TRBJ2-1 and V is TRBV29-1, with D unclear. Trimming removed 3 bases at V and 0 bases at J, with 9 bases between. This CDR3 contains 14 residues. Germline lookup yields CDR1 SQVTM and CDR2 ANQGSEA.